This is a list of T cell receptor beta chains from one sample in a study of T cells in Graves' hyperthyroidism and ophthalmopathy. TCRdb redid the calling of the multiplex PCR reads with MiXCR, one entry per CDR3 protein. The sample includes about 280,000 distinct CDR3 sequences, under 30% of them seen just once. Sequences were obtained from blood. These receptors were taken from a man aged 40-49 years with Graves' hyperthyroidism that later progressed to Graves' ophthalmopathy. Each CDR3 is given with its conserved first and last residue. D genes are given only for firm matches. The listing skips clone size in some rows; elsewhere it reads once, few, many or a size class.

many	TRBJ2-7	-	TRBV19	TGTGCCAGTAGTATAGCGGTGAACTACGAGCAGTACTTC	CASSIAVNYEQYF
many	TRBJ2-5	TRBD2	TRBV20-1	TGCAGTGCTGAACTAGCGGGCTCCCCTTTTCAAGAGACCCAGTACTTC	CSAELAGSPFQETQYF
many	TRBJ2-7	TRBD2	TRBV10-3	TGTGCCATCAGTCGGGACGGGACTAGCGGGATTTACGAGCAGTACTTC	CAISRDGTSGIYEQYF
many	TRBJ2-3	TRBD2	TRBV6-6	TGTGCCAGCAGAAACAGCGGGGCTAGCACAGATACGCAGTATTTT	CASRNSGASTDTQYF
many	TRBJ2-7	-	TRBV4-1	TGCGCCAGCAGCCAAACACCGGGACTCCCATCCGAGCAGTACTTC	CASSQTPGLPSEQYF
many	TRBJ2-5	TRBD2	TRBV4-2	TGTGCCAGCAGCCACCTCGGGACTAGCGACTACCAAGAGACCCAGTACTTC	CASSHLGTSDYQETQYF
many	TRBJ1-1	-	TRBV18	TGTGCCAGCTCACCTGTGCAGGGTCAGACTGAAGCTTTCTTT	CASSPVQGQTEAFF
once	TRBJ1-5	-	TRBV24-1	TGTGCCACCAGTGATCAGACAGATCGGCAGCCCCAGCATTTT	CATSDQTDRQPQHF
many	TRBJ2-7	TRBD1	TRBV5-1	TGCGCCAGCAGCTTCCAGGGGGACTACGAGCAGTACTTC	CASSFQGDYEQYF
-	TRBJ2-7	TRBD1	TRBV6-1	TGTGCCAGCAGTGGCCAGGGACAGGCGGACGAGCAGTACTTC	CASSGQGQADEQYF
many	TRBJ1-1	-	TRBV12-3/TRBV12-4	TGTGCCAGCAGTTTTGGGGTCCCGAACACTGAAGCTTTCTTT	CASSFGVPNTEAFF
many	TRBJ2-5	-	TRBV29-1	TGCAGCGTTGAAGGGGGGGCCGGGCAAGAGACCCAGTACTTC	CSVEGGAGQETQYF
-	TRBJ1-1	-	TRBV6-2/TRBV6-3	TGTGCCAGCAGTTTGACCTGGGGATCAGGGGAGACTGAAGCTTTCTTT	CASSLTWGSGETEAFF
many	TRBJ2-5	-	TRBV4-1	TGCGCCAGCAGCCAAGGGGAGGCGGTCCGGGAGACCCAGTACTTC	CASSQGEAVRETQYF
few	TRBJ2-2	-	TRBV19	TGTGCTAGTGCCAGGGGGGTCACCGGGGAGCTGTTTTTT	CASARGVTGELFF
many	TRBJ2-5	-	TRBV9	TGTGCCAGCAGTAAACAGGTTTCCCAAGAGACCCAGTACTTC	CASSKQVSQETQYF
many	TRBJ1-1	TRBD1	TRBV6-5	TGTGCCAGCAGCCCCCGGGACAGGGGGGGTAGCACTGAAGCTTTCTTT	CASSPRDRGGSTEAFF
many	TRBJ1-1	-	TRBV6-2/TRBV6-3	TGTGCCAGCATCCCCAGAGGGCAGGGGAGCACTGAAGCTTTCTTT	CASIPRGQGSTEAFF
many	TRBJ2-5	TRBD1	TRBV6-1	TGTGCCAGCAGTAAAACCGGGACAGGGCGGTACGAGACCCAGTACTTC	CASSKTGTGRYETQYF
many	TRBJ2-7	TRBD2	TRBV27	TGTGCCAGCAGTTTACTGACTAGCGGGAGGGGTTCGTCGTACGAGCAGTACTTC	CASSLLTSGRGSSYEQYF
many	TRBJ1-1	-	TRBV10-3	TGTGCCAGAAAACAGGGTCTTGACACTGAAGCTTTCTTT	CARKQGLDTEAFF
many	TRBJ2-7	-	TRBV24-1	TGTGCCACCAGTGGACAGCCCTTCTACGAGCAGTACTTC	CATSGQPFYEQYF
many	TRBJ2-5	-	TRBV20-1	TGCAGTGCTAGAGTAGGGTGGGAGACCCAGTACTTC	CSARVGWETQYF
many	TRBJ2-2	TRBD2	TRBV6-1	TGTGCCAGCAGTGACGGGACTAGCTTTTCCGGGGAGCTGTTTTTT	CASSDGTSFSGELFF
-	TRBJ2-7	TRBD2	TRBV6-2/TRBV6-3	TGTGCCAGCAGTTACGTAGCGGGAGGACCCTACGAGCAGTACTTC	CASSYVAGGPYEQYF
many	TRBJ2-7	-	TRBV10-3	TGTGCCATCAGTGAGTCGGTGGGAGTAGCCTACGAGCAGTACTTC	CAISESVGVAYEQYF
many	TRBJ1-1	-	TRBV6-5	TGTGCCAGCAGTTACGGATCGGTACGGGGCAACACTGAAGCTTTCTTT	CASSYGSVRGNTEAFF
many	TRBJ2-2	-	TRBV7-2	TGTGCCAGCAGATTGAACTGGGGGTCCGGGGAGCTGTTTTTT	CASRLNWGSGELFF
many	TRBJ2-7	TRBD2	TRBV5-1	TGCGCCAGCAGCTTGGCGGTAGCGGGAGAGCTTGAGCAGTACTTC	CASSLAVAGELEQYF
-	TRBJ2-1	-	TRBV12-3/TRBV12-4	TGTGCCAGCAGGTGGGACGGGTTCAATGAGCAGTTCTTC	CASRWDGFNEQFF
many	TRBJ2-5	-	TRBV20-1	TGCAGTGCTAGAGGACGTCGAGCGGAAGAGACCCAGTACTTC	CSARGRRAEETQYF
many	TRBJ1-1	-	TRBV7-2	TGTGCCAGCAGCATCCCGGGACGGCTGAACACTGAAGCTTTCTTT	CASSIPGRLNTEAFF
many	TRBJ2-2	-	TRBV24-1	TGTGCCACCAGTGAAGCGGTACGAACCGGGGAGCTGTTTTTT	CATSEAVRTGELFF
-	TRBJ2-7	-	TRBV6-2/TRBV6-3	TGTGCCAGCAGCTTTCGCTACGGCTCCTACGAGCAGTACTTC	CASSFRYGSYEQYF
many	TRBJ2-2	-	TRBV30	TGTGCCTGGACGGGGGTAAACACCGGGGAGCTGTTTTTT	CAWTGVNTGELFF
many	TRBJ1-1	-	TRBV18	TGTGCCAGCTCACCAGGGGGGGACACTGAAGCTTTCTTT	CASSPGGDTEAFF
-	TRBJ2-7	-	TRBV11-1	TGTGCCAGCAGCCCGACGATAGCCTACGAGCAGTACTTC	CASSPTIAYEQYF
many	TRBJ1-2	TRBD1	TRBV7-9	TGTGCCAGCAGCAACCGACAGGGGCGGAACTATGGCTACACCTTC	CASSNRQGRNYGYTF
many	TRBJ2-5	-	TRBV2	TGTGCCAGCAGCAAGAACAGGGAACAAGAGACCCAGTACTTC	CASSKNREQETQYF
-	TRBJ2-7	-	TRBV4-1	TGCGCCAGCAGCCAAGAAGCCCGAAGCTCCTACGAGCAGTACTTC	CASSQEARSSYEQYF
-	TRBJ1-2	TRBD1	TRBV12-3/TRBV12-4	TGTGCCAGCAGACCTCCGGGACAGGACAACTATGGCTACACCTTC	CASRPPGQDNYGYTF
many	TRBJ1-5	TRBD1	TRBV2	TGTGCCAGCAGTGAACGGACAGGGATGGGCAATCAGCCCCAGCATTTT	CASSERTGMGNQPQHF
many	TRBJ1-1	-	TRBV5-1	TGCGCCAGCAGTTACCAAGGGGGGCGTGTAGCTTTCTTT	CASSYQGGRVAFF
many	TRBJ1-1	-	TRBV12-5	TGTGCTAGTGGTTCCGACGCGGCGGAAGCTTCCTTT	CASGSDAAEASF
many	TRBJ2-2	TRBD2	TRBV12-3/TRBV12-4	TGTGCCAGCAGTTTCCCGCTAGCGGGAGTGCCCGGGGAGCTGTTTTTT	CASSFPLAGVPGELFF